The present T cell receptor (beta chain) was sequenced within a study of Graves' ophthalmopathy and Graves' hyperthyroidism. For the study at large: No progression to ophthalmopathy over 18 months defined stable hyperthyroidism. Study results and limitations: Its predictions of ophthalmopathy progression gave the model 60% to 71% sensitivity and 72.22% specificity.

V gave up 6 bases and J gave up 4 bases, with 19 bases separating them. The CDR3 runs to 17 residues. Germline values: CDR1 MGHDK, CDR2 SYGVNS. Amplified TCR beta CDR3 regions were obtained using RNA transcripts as template. Investigators did first-round RT-PCR with HTBI primers, then second-round multiplex PCR. TCRdb recomputed calls from the multiplex PCR reads with MiXCR, one row per CDR3 protein. This sample has 1 million to 1.3 million distinct CDR3 sequences, with about 36% found just once. This clonotype occurred once. What it recognizes is unknown. Hyperthyroidism patients had new diagnoses, durations under 2 months, and ages of 18 to 65.

This TCR derives from an adult man with Graves' hyperthyroidism. This chain joins TRBV25-1 and TRBJ2-6, with a weak D call TRBD2 (6 bases). Sequencing was performed on peripheral blood or thyroid tissue (not recorded which). CDR3 DNA sequence: TGTGCCAGCAGCTTAGCGACTAGAGGTAGGGGGGCCAACGTCCTGACTTTC. Translation: CASSLATRGRGANVLTF. Full variable domain (missing parts from reference TRBV25-1 and TRBJ2-6): EADIYQTPRYLVIGTGKKITLECSQTMGHDKMYWYQQDPGMELHLIHYSYGVNSTEKGDLSSESTVSRIRTEHFPLTLESARPSHTSQYLCASSLATRGRGANVLTFGAGSRLTVL.